This TCR beta chain was sequenced in a study of graft-versus-host responses after intestinal transplantation. Profiling relied on immunoSEQ multiplex PCR, and the TCRdb table lists in-frame clones only, not all of them. The sample yields approximately 90,000 clones, approximately 90% seen once. This CDR3 region has 13 residues. Germline values: CDR1 MNHEY, CDR2 SVGAGI. The V and J ends lost 7 bases and 7 bases respectively, with 13 bases between them. General study points: Early post-transplant HvG declines tracked with peak circulating GvH clone levels. Investigators detected GvH clones in recipient marrow, with some emerging earlier in ileum or blood.

With regard to this clone: No antigen is known for it.

This sequence was found in a human donor who received an intestinal transplant. V is TRBV6-5 and J is TRBJ2-2; D remains unclear. Sequences were derived from unstimulated CD8+ T cells sorted from spleen or lymph node cells, sampled before intestinal transplant. CDR3 nucleotides: TGTGCCAGCACCGGGTTTAGTGACGGGGAGCTGTTTTTT. Protein product: CASTGFSDGELFF.